This is a list of T cell receptor beta chains from one sample in a study of blood T cells in healthy people across ages. TCRdb re-called the 5' RACE reads through MiXCR, storing one row per CDR3 protein. This sample yields about 930,000 distinct CDR3 sequences, of which 25% to 30% are seen a single time; roughly 10% belongs to the top ten. These data were also reused for a study on T cells of mothers and their children.

Sequenced: blood. The receptors stem from a woman between 40 and 55 years old in good health. Each CDR3 is given with its conserved first and last residue. D genes are given only for firm matches. Expanded clones get a size class; other rows say once, few or many, or leave the size out.

j_gene | v_gene | d_gene | abundance | CDR3aa | CDR3nt
TRBJ2-1 | TRBV5-1 | NA | few | CASSLDGADSYNEQFF | TGCGCCAGCAGCTTGGATGGCGCCGACTCCTACAATGAGCAGTTCTTC
TRBJ2-2 | TRBV20-1 | TRBD2 | few | CSAGGGNLNTGELFF | TGCAGTGCGGGGGGGGGGAATTTGAACACCGGGGAGCTGTTTTTT
TRBJ1-2 | TRBV5-1 | TRBD1 | once | CASSHPKEGQGSGYTF | TGCGCCAGCAGCCACCCCAAAGAGGGACAGGGTTCAGGCTACACCTTC
TRBJ2-6 | TRBV28 | NA | few | CASSFPPSGANVLTF | TGTGCCAGCAGTTTTCCCCCCTCTGGGGCCAACGTCCTGACTTTC
TRBJ2-1 | TRBV20-1 | NA | few | CSARAGLSSYNEQFF | TGCAGTGCTAGGGCCGGGCTGAGCTCCTACAATGAGCAGTTCTTC
TRBJ2-7 | TRBV6-5 | TRBD1 | many | CASSYSNRGRVEQYF | TGTGCCAGCAGTTACTCGAACAGGGGGCGCGTCGAGCAGTACTTC
TRBJ1-1 | TRBV5-1 | NA | NA | CASSFAVGDTEAFF | TGCGCCAGCAGCTTTGCTGTTGGCGACACTGAAGCTTTCTTT
TRBJ2-6 | TRBV20-1 | NA | many | CSARGGTGANVLTF | TGCAGTGCCAGAGGGGGGACTGGGGCCAACGTCCTGACTTTC
TRBJ2-7 | TRBV7-6 | NA | NA | CASIPRGSYEQYF | TGTGCCAGCATACCCAGGGGTTCCTACGAGCAGTACTTC
TRBJ1-2 | TRBV25-1 | NA | few | CASSSSGEGSYGYTF | TGTGCCAGCAGTTCCTCTGGGGAGGGTTCCTATGGCTACACCTTC
TRBJ2-3 | TRBV3-1 | NA | NA | CASSQDYATSTDTQYF | TGTGCCAGCAGCCAAGATTACGCGACTAGCACAGATACGCAGTATTTT
TRBJ1-2 | TRBV24-1 | TRBD1 | few | CATSGQGGTRGYGYTF | TGTGCCACCAGTGGACAGGGGGGGACGAGAGGCTATGGCTACACCTTC
TRBJ2-3 | TRBV4-1 | NA | once | CASSSRLAGVIGDTQYF | TGCGCCAGCAGCTCACGACTAGCAGGGGTCATCGGAGATACGCAGTATTTT
TRBJ1-4 | TRBV6-5 | TRBD1 | few | CASSSGTGGGEKLFF | TGTGCCAGCAGCTCTGGGACAGGGGGCGGTGAAAAACTGTTTTTT
TRBJ2-1 | TRBV20-1 | TRBD2 | NA | CSAPGLAGVYNEQFF | TGCAGTGCGCCAGGACTAGCGGGGGTATACAATGAGCAGTTCTTC
TRBJ2-3 | TRBV7-3 | TRBD1 | many | CASSPTGVETDTQYF | TGTGCCAGCAGCCCGACAGGGGTCGAGACAGATACGCAGTATTTT
TRBJ1-1 | TRBV29-1 | NA | NA | CSVELWNTEAFF | TGCAGCGTTGAGCTTTGGAACACTGAAGCTTTCTTT
TRBJ1-5 | TRBV12-3/TRBV12-4 | NA | NA | CASSFRGSSNQPQHF | TGTGCCAGCAGTTTCCGGGGGAGCAGCAATCAGCCCCAGCATTTT
TRBJ2-7 | TRBV27 | NA | NA | CVSNSALEQYF | TGTGTCAGCAATTCGGCCCTCGAGCAGTACTTC
TRBJ2-7 | TRBV28 | NA | many | CASSSTGTPTYEQYF | TGTGCCAGCAGTTCTACCGGGACACCCACCTACGAGCAGTACTTC
TRBJ2-5 | TRBV10-3 | NA | many | CAISVKGETQYF | TGTGCCATCAGTGTAAAAGGAGAGACCCAGTACTTC
TRBJ2-3 | TRBV7-2 | NA | many | CASSRGYTDTQYF | TGTGCCAGCAGTCGGGGGTACACAGATACGCAGTATTTT
TRBJ2-3 | TRBV7-8 | NA | NA | CASSLAGGWKNTDTQYF | TGTGCCAGCAGCTTAGCGGGGGGCTGGAAGAACACAGATACGCAGTATTTT
TRBJ2-5 | TRBV5-1 | NA | NA | CASSLGLTGGEETQYF | TGCGCCAGCAGCTTGGGCCTCACTGGCGGGGAAGAGACCCAGTACTTC
TRBJ2-1 | TRBV24-1 | TRBD2 | few | CATRLSGGLDNEQFF | TGTGCCACCAGGCTTAGCGGGGGGCTAGACAATGAGCAGTTCTTC
TRBJ2-7 | TRBV12-3/TRBV12-4 | NA | NA | CAGGADLYEQYF | TGTGCCGGTGGGGCAGACCTCTACGAGCAGTACTTC
TRBJ2-3 | TRBV20-1 | NA | NA | CSASHRSPSTDTQYF | TGCAGTGCTAGCCACCGTAGCCCCTCCACAGATACGCAGTATTTT
TRBJ2-5 | TRBV2 | TRBD2 | many | CASREPGLAGGRETQYF | TGTGCCAGCAGGGAACCGGGACTAGCGGGGGGGCGAGAGACCCAGTACTTC
TRBJ2-7 | TRBV28 | TRBD2 | NA | CASEGGSYSYEQYF | TGTGCCAGCGAGGGAGGGTCCTACTCCTACGAGCAGTACTTC
TRBJ2-7 | TRBV12-3/TRBV12-4 | NA | few | CASSFMLGDEQYF | TGTGCCAGCAGTTTTATGCTAGGCGACGAGCAGTACTTC
TRBJ2-7 | TRBV30 | NA | few | CAWKQGKLHEQYF | TGTGCCTGGAAGCAGGGCAAACTTCACGAGCAGTACTTC
TRBJ2-1 | TRBV20-1 | TRBD1 | NA | CSANTGTGRYNEQFF | TGCAGTGCTAATACCGGGACAGGGCGGTACAATGAGCAGTTCTTC
TRBJ2-5 | TRBV12-3/TRBV12-4 | NA | NA | CASTQQPLRLSGTQYF | TGTGCCAGCACCCAACAACCGCTAAGACTTTCGGGGACCCAGTACTTC
TRBJ2-5 | TRBV7-9 | TRBD1 | many | CASSLGRRDRGETQYF | TGTGCCAGCAGCTTAGGTCGACGGGACAGGGGAGAGACCCAGTACTTC
TRBJ1-2 | TRBV18 | TRBD1 | NA | CASSGDSHYGYTF | TGTGCCAGCTCCGGGGACAGTCACTATGGCTACACCTTC
TRBJ2-1 | TRBV3-1 | TRBD2 | NA | CASSQGRTSNNEQFF | TGTGCCAGCAGCCAAGGTAGGACTAGTAACAATGAGCAGTTCTTC
TRBJ2-7 | TRBV4-2 | NA | few | CASSHFAGQTYNEQYF | TGTGCCAGCAGCCATTTCGCGGGGCAAACGTACAATGAGCAGTACTTC
TRBJ2-5 | TRBV9 | NA | NA | CASSPEGGAGETQYF | TGTGCCAGCAGCCCCGAGGGGGGGGCCGGGGAGACCCAGTACTTC
TRBJ1-4 | TRBV5-1 | NA | NA | CASSLAPAGANEKLFF | TGCGCCAGCAGCTTGGCCCCGGCAGGGGCTAATGAAAAACTGTTTTTT
TRBJ1-1 | TRBV20-1 | NA | few | CSATSAGGTEAFF | TGCAGTGCAACCTCTGCGGGGGGCACTGAAGCTTTCTTT
TRBJ2-5 | TRBV12-3/TRBV12-4 | NA | many | CASSSLTGFQETQYF | TGTGCCAGCAGTTCATTAACGGGGTTCCAAGAGACCCAGTACTTC
TRBJ1-2 | TRBV12-3/TRBV12-4 | NA | few | CASSLPSPDGYTF | TGTGCCAGCAGTTTACCCTCCCCCGATGGCTACACCTTC
TRBJ2-3 | TRBV5-4 | TRBD1 | many | CASSKTGSPNTDTQYF | TGTGCCAGCAGCAAGACAGGGAGCCCGAACACAGATACGCAGTATTTT
TRBJ2-7 | TRBV6-2/TRBV6-3 | TRBD1 | few | CASRDRGLHYEQYF | TGTGCCAGCAGAGACAGGGGACTGCATTACGAGCAGTACTTC